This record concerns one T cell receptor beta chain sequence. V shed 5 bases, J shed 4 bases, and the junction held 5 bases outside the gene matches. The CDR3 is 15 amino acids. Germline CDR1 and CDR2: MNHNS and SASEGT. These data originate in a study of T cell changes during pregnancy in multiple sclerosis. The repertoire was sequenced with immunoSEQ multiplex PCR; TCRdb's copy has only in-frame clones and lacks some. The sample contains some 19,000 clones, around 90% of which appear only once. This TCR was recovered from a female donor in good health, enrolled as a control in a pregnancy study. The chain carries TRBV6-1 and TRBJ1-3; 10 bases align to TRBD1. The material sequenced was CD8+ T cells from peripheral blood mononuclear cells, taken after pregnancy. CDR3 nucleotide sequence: TGTGCCAGCAGTTCCGACAGGGGGCCAGGAAACACCATATATTTT. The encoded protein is CASSSDRGPGNTIYF.